This TCR beta chain was sequenced in a study of blood T cell repertoires in COVID-19. Study at large: The origin of the acute and convalescent COVID-19 samples was the United States, Italy and Spain. Sources were T cells, B-cell-depleted T cells, or PBMCs; the material itself was cDNA or gDNA.

Two negative PCRs, clearance, or symptom resolution had been documented for recovered Cohort 3 donors. How the authors handled the data: Estimated nucleated cell counts came from reference gene primer amplification. Here immunoSEQ multiplex PCR was the method, and the copy in TCRdb shows in-frame clones only, minus some. The V and J calls and clone size are taken from that table; D and trimming were inferred from the DNA. The sample consists of hundreds of thousands of clones, approximately 87% of them appearing once. This receptor was taken from a woman aged 45-65 years who had recovered from COVID-19. The sequencing sample was made of PBMCs or T cells enriched from blood (not recorded which).

The CDR3 sequence: CATFPVNRAPMNTEAFF. Written as DNA, the CDR3 is TGTGCCACCTTCCCGGTAAACAGGGCGCCTATGAACACTGAAGCTTTCTTT. The V and J genes are TRBV28 and TRBJ1-1, with TRBD1 as a possible D gene (6 bases). Per germline, CDR1 MDHEN and CDR2 SYDVKM. The CDR3 runs 17 residues. Trimming shortened V by 10 bases and J by 0 bases, and 24 bases separated the two germline ends. The full variable domain, its missing parts supplied by reference TRBV28 and TRBJ1-1, is DVKVTQSSRYLVKRTGEKVFLECVQDMDHENMFWYRQDPGLGLRLIYFSYDVKMKEKGDIPEGYSVSREKKERFSLILESASTNQTSMYLCATFPVNRAPMNTEAFFGQGTRLTVV.